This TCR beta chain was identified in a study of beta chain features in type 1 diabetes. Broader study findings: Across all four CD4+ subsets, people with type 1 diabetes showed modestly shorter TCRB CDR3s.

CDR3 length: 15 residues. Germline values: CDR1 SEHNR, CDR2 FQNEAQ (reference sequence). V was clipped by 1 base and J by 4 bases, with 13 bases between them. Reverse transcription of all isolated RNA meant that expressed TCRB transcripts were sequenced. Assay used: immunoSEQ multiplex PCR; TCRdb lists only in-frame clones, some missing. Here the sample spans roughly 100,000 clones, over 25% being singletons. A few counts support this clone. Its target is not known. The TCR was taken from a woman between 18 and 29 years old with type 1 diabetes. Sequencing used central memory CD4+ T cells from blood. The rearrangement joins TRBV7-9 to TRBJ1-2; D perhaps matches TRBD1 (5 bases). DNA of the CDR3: TGTGCCAGCAGCTTAGAAGGGGCGGGGAGCTATGGCTACACCTTC. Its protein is CASSLEGAGSYGYTF.